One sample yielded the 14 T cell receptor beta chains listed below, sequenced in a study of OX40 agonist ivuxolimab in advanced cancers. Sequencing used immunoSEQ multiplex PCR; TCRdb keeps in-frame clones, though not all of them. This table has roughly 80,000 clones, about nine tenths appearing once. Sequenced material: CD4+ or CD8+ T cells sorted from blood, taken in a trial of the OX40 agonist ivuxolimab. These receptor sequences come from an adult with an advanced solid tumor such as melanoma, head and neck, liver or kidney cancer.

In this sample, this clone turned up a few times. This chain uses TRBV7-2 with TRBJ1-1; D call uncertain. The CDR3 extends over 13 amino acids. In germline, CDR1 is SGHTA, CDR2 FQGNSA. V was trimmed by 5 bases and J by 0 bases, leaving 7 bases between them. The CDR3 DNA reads TGTGCCAGCAGCGAACACATGAACACTGAAGCTTTCTTT. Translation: CASSEHMNTEAFF.

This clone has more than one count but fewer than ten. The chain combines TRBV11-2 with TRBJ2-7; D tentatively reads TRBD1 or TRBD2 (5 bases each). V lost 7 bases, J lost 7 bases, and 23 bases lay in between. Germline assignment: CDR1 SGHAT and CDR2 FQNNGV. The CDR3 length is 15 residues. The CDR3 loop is CASTSTRQGRWEQYF. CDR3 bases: TGTGCCAGCACCTCCACCCGCCAGGGACGATGGGAGCAGTACTTC.

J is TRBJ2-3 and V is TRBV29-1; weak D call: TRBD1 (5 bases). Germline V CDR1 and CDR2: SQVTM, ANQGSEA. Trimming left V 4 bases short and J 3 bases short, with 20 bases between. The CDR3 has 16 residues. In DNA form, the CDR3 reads TGCAGCGTTGTTTTATTCGTGGCAGGGAAGACAGATACGCAGTATTTT. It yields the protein CSVVLFVAGKTDTQYF.

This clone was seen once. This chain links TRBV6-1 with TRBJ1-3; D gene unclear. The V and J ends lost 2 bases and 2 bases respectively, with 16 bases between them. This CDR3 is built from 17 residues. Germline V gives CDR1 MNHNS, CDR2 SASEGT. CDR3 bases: TGTGCCAGCAGTGAATACGGCAGCTGGGGAGCTGGAAACACCATATATTTT. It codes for CASSEYGSWGAGNTIYF.

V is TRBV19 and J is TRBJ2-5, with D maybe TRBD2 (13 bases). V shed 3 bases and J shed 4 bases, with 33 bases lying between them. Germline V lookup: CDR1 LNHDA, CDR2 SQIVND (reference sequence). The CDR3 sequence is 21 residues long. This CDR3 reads CASSIGTGGPGLAGRGETQYF. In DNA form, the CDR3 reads TGTGCCAGTAGTATCGGGACAGGGGGCCCGGGACTAGCGGGAAGGGGAGAGACCCAGTACTTC.

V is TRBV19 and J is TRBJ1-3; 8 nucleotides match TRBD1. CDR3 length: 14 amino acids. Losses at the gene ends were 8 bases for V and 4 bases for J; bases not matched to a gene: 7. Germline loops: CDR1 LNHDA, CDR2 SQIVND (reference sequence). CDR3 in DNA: TGTGCCAGTGGTGGACAGGGCGCAGGAAACACCATATATTTT. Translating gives CASGGQGAGNTIYF. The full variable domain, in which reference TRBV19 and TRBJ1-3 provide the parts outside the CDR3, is DGGITQSPKYLFRKEGQNVTLSCEQNLNHDAMYWYRQDPGQGLRLIYYSQIVNDFQKGDIAEGYSVSREKKESFPLTVTSAQKNPTAFYLCASGGQGAGNTIYFGEGSWLTVV.

Here the CDR3 DNA reads TGTGCCAGCAGTGTTTTGACGGGAGTTTCAAATGAGCAGTTCTTC. It encodes CASSVLTGVSNEQFF. This sequence joins TRBV25-1 and TRBJ2-1, with D maybe TRBD2 (6 bases). The germline V gene has CDR1 MGHDK and CDR2 SYGVNS. The CDR3 is made up of 15 amino acids. V dropped 4 bases and J dropped 7 bases, with 17 bases sitting between them.

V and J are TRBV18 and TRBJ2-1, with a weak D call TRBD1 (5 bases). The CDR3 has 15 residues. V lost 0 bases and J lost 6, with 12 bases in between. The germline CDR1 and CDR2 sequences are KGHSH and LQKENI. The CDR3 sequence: CASSPPSRAVNEQFF. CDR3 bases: TGTGCCAGCTCACCACCGAGCAGGGCGGTCAATGAGCAGTTCTTC.

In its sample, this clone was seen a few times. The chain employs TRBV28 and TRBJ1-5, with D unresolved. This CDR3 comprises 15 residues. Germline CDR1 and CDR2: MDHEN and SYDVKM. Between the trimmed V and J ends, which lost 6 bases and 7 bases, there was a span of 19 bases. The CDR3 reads CASSPFGEGRQPQHF. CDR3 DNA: TGTGCCAGCAGCCCCTTCGGGGAGGGTAGGCAGCCCCAGCATTTT.

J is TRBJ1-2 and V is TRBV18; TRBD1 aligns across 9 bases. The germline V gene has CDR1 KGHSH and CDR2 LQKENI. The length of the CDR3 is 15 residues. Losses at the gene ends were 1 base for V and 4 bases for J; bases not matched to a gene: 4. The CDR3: CASSPRDRGTYGYTF. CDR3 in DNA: TGTGCCAGCTCACCACGAGACAGGGGGACCTATGGCTACACCTTC.

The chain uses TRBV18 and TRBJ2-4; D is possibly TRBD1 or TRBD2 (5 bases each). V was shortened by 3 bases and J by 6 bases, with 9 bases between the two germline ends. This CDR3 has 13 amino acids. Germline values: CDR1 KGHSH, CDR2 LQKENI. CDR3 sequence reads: CASSPGAANIQYF. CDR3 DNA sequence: TGTGCCAGCTCACCCGGGGCAGCAAACATTCAGTACTTC.

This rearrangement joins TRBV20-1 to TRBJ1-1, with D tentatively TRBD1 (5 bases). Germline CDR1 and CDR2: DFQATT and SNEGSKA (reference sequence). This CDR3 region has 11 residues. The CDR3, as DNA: TGCGGCCACCAAGGTGGGGCTGGCGCTTTCTTT. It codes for CGHQGGAGAFF.

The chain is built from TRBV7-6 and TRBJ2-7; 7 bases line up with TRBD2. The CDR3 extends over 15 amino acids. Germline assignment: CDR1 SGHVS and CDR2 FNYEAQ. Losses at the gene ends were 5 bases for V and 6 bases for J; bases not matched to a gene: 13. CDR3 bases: TGTGCCAGCAGCCCAGCCGGGACCCAGCGGGGCGAGCAGTACTTC. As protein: CASSPAGTQRGEQYF. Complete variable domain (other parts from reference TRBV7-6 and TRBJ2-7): GAGVSQSPRYKVTKRGQDVALRCDPISGHVSLYWYRQALGQGPEFLTYFNYEAQQDKSGLPNDRFSAERPEGSISTLTIQRTEQRDSAMYRCASSPAGTQRGEQYFGPGTRLTVT.

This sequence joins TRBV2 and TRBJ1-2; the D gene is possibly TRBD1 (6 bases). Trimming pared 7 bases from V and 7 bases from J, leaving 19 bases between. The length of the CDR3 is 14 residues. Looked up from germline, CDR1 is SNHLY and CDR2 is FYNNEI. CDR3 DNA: TGTGCCAGCACCGACCGTTGGGGGGCAGGTGGCTACACCTTC. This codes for CASTDRWGAGGYTF.